A single sample gave rise to the 3 T cell receptor beta chains below, sequenced in a study of a mutant IDH1 vaccine in newly diagnosed glioma. Some clones are missing from TCRdb's copy, which holds only in-frame ones; the method was immunoSEQ multiplex PCR. The sample holds almost 95,000 clones, under 90% seen once. No cognate antigen is known for these TCRs. Specified time point: week 47, end of study. Each vaccine dose was 300 ug of mutant IDH1 20-mer peptide, with topical imiquimod. The specimen was PBMCs, collected from a glioma patient whose treatment included an IDH1 peptide vaccine. The receptors were sampled from a woman aged 45-65 years with glioma.

This chain joins TRBV9 and TRBJ2-7; 14 bases agree with TRBD2. CDR3 length equals 16 residues. Germline lookup yields CDR1 SGDLS and CDR2 YYNGEE. V lost 4 bases and J lost 0; bases outside the gene matches: 3. Here the CDR3 reads CASSPGTSGSSYEQYF. In DNA, the CDR3 is TGTGCCAGCAGCCCCGGGACTAGCGGGAGCTCCTACGAGCAGTACTTC.

V usage is TRBV28 and J usage is TRBJ2-1, with TRBD2 as a possible D gene (5 bases). CDR3 length equals 15 residues. V dropped 2 bases and J dropped 2 bases, with 10 bases sitting between them. The germline gives CDR1 MDHEN, CDR2 SYDVKM. The CDR3 region is CASSLGSKTYNEQFF. The CDR3 coding sequence is TGTGCCAGCAGTTTAGGGAGTAAGACCTACAATGAGCAGTTCTTC.

The rearrangement links TRBV7-9 to TRBJ1-3; D gene unclear. Trimming pared 5 bases from V and 4 bases from J, leaving 12 bases between. CDR1 SEHNR and CDR2 FQNEAQ come from the germline V gene (reference sequence). This CDR3 spans 14 amino acids. CDR3 DNA: TGTGCCAGCAGCCTGGGGTCGCGGGGAAACACCATATATTTT. Its translation is CASSLGSRGNTIYF.